These 17 T cell receptor beta chains were sequenced from one sample in a study of blood T cell repertoires in COVID-19. Produced via immunoSEQ multiplex PCR; TCRdb's table is partial and in-frame only. This sample carries approximately 130,000 clones, roughly 80% of them seen once, and the ten largest clones take 20% to 25%. The sequencing sample was made of peripheral blood. These receptors were obtained from a human donor in a cohort sampled during active COVID-19.

This chain connects TRBV7-9 to TRBJ2-1, with a tentative D call TRBD1 (6 bases). The CDR3 covers 14 residues. V shed 5 bases and J shed 6 bases, with 14 bases lying between them. The V gene's germline CDR1 is SEHNR and CDR2 FQNEAQ (reference sequence). The CDR3 region is CASSLRDKFNEQFF. Here the CDR3 DNA reads TGTGCCAGCAGCCTACGGGACAAGTTCAATGAGCAGTTCTTC.

With regard to this clone: Other DNA sequences in the same sample also yield this CDR3. This chain connects TRBV20-1 to TRBJ1-5, with 10 bases lining up with TRBD1. This CDR3 region has 14 residues. Germline V gene sequence: CDR1 DFQATT, CDR2 SNEGSKA (reference sequence). J gave up 6 bases and V 3 bases, and 5 bases lay outside the gene matches. CDR3 DNA: TGCAGTGCTAGTAGACAGGGGGCGGGTCAGCCCCAGCATTTT. Translating gives CSASRQGAGQPQHF.

The chain couples TRBV7-2 to TRBJ1-5; maybe TRBD1 (6 bases). The germline CDR1 and CDR2 sequences are SGHTA and FQGNSA. Trimming left V 5 bases short and J 6 bases short, with 17 bases between. This CDR3 is built from 15 residues. In DNA form, the CDR3 reads TGTGCCAGCAGCCCCCAGGCGGGGGCGGGTCAGCCCCAGCATTTT. Protein: CASSPQAGAGQPQHF.

The chain has TRBV5-1 and TRBJ2-5; 12 nucleotides agree with TRBD2. In germline, CDR1 is SGHRS, CDR2 YFSETQ. V lost 2 bases, J lost 4 bases, and 3 bases stayed unmatched. CDR3 length equals 15 residues. The CDR3 DNA follows: TGCGCCAGCAGCTTCTCACTAGCGGGGGGAGAGACCCAGTACTTC. This gives the protein CASSFSLAGGETQYF.

J is TRBJ2-3 and V is TRBV24-1, with 11 positions matching TRBD2. The V gene's germline CDR1 is KGHDR and CDR2 SFDVKD. The ends lost 4 bases at V and 5 bases at J; junction bases unmatched: 7. The CDR3 spans 16 residues. CDR3 amino acids: CATSDPLAGGIDTQYF. DNA of the CDR3: TGTGCCACCAGTGACCCCCTAGCGGGAGGAATAGATACGCAGTATTTT.

This chain links TRBV6-5 with TRBJ1-1; D gene uncertain. In germline, CDR1 is MNHEY, CDR2 SVGAGI. V shed 2 bases and J shed 1 base, with 8 bases lying between them. The CDR3 is 14 residues long. The CDR3 DNA reads TGTGCCAGCAGTTACCTCACAGCGAACACTGAAGCTTTCTTT. Its translation is CASSYLTANTEAFF.

This chain connects TRBV27 to TRBJ1-2; D unresolved. CDR3 length: 13 residues. Looked up from germline, CDR1 is MNHEY and CDR2 is SMNVEV (reference sequence). V was cut by 5 bases and J by 2 bases, with 9 bases left in between. CDR3 DNA sequence: TGTGCCAGCAGTGATAATCTAAACTATGGCTACACCTTC. Its protein is CASSDNLNYGYTF.

The chain joins TRBV12-3 or TRBV12-4 to TRBJ1-4; 8 bases align to TRBD1. J lost 8 bases, V lost 1 base, and 0 bases had no gene match. CDR3 length equals 13 residues. Here the CDR3 DNA reads TGTGCCAGCAGTTTAGGACAGGGGGAAAAACTGTTTTTT. Translating it yields CASSLGQGEKLFF.

The chain combines TRBV15 with TRBJ2-5; 9 bases agree with TRBD1. After removal of 1 base from V and 4 bases from J, the junction contained 16 bases not matched to a gene. CDR3 length: 19 residues. CDR1 is LNHNV, CDR2 YYDKDF, per germline (reference sequence). The CDR3 DNA is TGTGCCACCAGCAGAGGACTCAAAAGGGGGACAGGGCTCCGAGAGACCCAGTACTTC. Amino acids: CATSRGLKRGTGLRETQYF.

This sequence joins TRBV7-2 and TRBJ2-1; D might be TRBD2 (6 bases). Germline values: CDR1 SGHTA, CDR2 FQGNSA. V was clipped by 2 bases and J by 7 bases, with 15 bases between them. The CDR3 contains 15 residues. The CDR3, as DNA: TGTGCCAGCAGCTTACGCGTGCGGGGTTCGAATGAGCAGTTCTTC. Its translation is CASSLRVRGSNEQFF.

J is TRBJ2-2 and V is TRBV6-5, with D uncertain. V lost 10 bases and J lost 3, with 15 bases in between. The CDR3 has 14 residues. CDR1 and CDR2 from the germline V gene are MNHEY and SVGAGI. The CDR3: CAISTLRDTGELFF. In nucleotides, the CDR3 is TGTGCCATCTCGACGCTCCGGGACACCGGGGAGCTGTTTTTT.

The chain carries TRBV6-2 or TRBV6-3 and TRBJ2-1; TRBD1 agrees at 10 bases. Trimming at V came to 2 bases and at J to 8 bases, leaving 6 bases not matched to a gene. The CDR3 is made up of 15 amino acids. Germline V gives CDR1 MNHEY, CDR2 SVGEGT. CDR3 loop: CASSYRRTGGDEQFF. DNA for the CDR3: TGTGCCAGCAGTTACCGTAGGACAGGGGGAGATGAGCAGTTCTTC.

V gene TRBV5-4 combines with J gene TRBJ2-7, with TRBD1 matching over 10 bases. In germline, CDR1 is SGHNT, CDR2 YYREEE (reference sequence). There are 16 residues in the CDR3. V shed 4 bases, J shed 2 bases, and the junction held 9 bases outside the gene matches. CDR3 amino acids: CASSKDRGLGTYEQYF. The CDR3 DNA sequence: TGTGCCAGCAGCAAGGACAGGGGGTTGGGTACCTACGAGCAGTACTTC.

The chain is built from TRBV27 and TRBJ2-3; possibly TRBD2 for D (6 bases). The CDR3 length is 14 residues. Germline loops: CDR1 MNHEY, CDR2 SMNVEV (reference sequence). Trimming took 4 bases from V and 6 from J, leaving 14 bases between them. In DNA, the CDR3 is TGTGCCAGCAGTTCGTTAGCCGGAGGGGATACGCAGTATTTT. This translates into CASSSLAGGDTQYF.

The chain employs TRBV24-1 and TRBJ2-1, with no clear D. This CDR3 is built from 14 residues. Trimming left V 2 bases short and J 9 bases short, with 13 bases between. Germline V gene data show CDR1 as KGHDR and CDR2 as SFDVKD. The CDR3, as DNA: TGTGCCACCAGTGATTGGTATAGTGATTCTGAGCAGTTCTTC. The encoded protein is CATSDWYSDSEQFF.

The chain uses TRBV7-2 and TRBJ2-2; 8 bases agree with TRBD1. Germline CDR1 SGHTA, CDR2 FQGNSA. V lost 4 bases and J lost 1; bases outside the gene matches: 5. The CDR3 covers 16 residues. The chain's CDR3 is CASSYGQGKNTGELFF. CDR3 DNA: TGTGCCAGCAGCTATGGACAGGGAAAGAACACCGGGGAGCTGTTTTTT.

This clone has only a few counts. The chain carries TRBV9 and TRBJ1-2; possibly TRBD1 for D (5 bases). Germline V lookup: CDR1 SGDLS, CDR2 YYNGEE. V was trimmed by 4 bases and J by 4 bases, leaving 11 bases between them. This CDR3 has 13 residues. The CDR3 DNA reads as TGTGCCAGCAGCAAACAGGAGGGCTATGGCTACACCTTC. Translated: CASSKQEGYGYTF. Based on the CDR3 plus reference TRBV9 and TRBJ1-2, the full variable domain is DSGVTQTPKHLITATGQRVTLRCSPRSGDLSVYWYQQSLDQGLQFLIQYYNGEERAKGNILERFSAQQFPDLHSELNLSSLELGDSALYFCASSKQEGYGYTFGSGTRLTVV.